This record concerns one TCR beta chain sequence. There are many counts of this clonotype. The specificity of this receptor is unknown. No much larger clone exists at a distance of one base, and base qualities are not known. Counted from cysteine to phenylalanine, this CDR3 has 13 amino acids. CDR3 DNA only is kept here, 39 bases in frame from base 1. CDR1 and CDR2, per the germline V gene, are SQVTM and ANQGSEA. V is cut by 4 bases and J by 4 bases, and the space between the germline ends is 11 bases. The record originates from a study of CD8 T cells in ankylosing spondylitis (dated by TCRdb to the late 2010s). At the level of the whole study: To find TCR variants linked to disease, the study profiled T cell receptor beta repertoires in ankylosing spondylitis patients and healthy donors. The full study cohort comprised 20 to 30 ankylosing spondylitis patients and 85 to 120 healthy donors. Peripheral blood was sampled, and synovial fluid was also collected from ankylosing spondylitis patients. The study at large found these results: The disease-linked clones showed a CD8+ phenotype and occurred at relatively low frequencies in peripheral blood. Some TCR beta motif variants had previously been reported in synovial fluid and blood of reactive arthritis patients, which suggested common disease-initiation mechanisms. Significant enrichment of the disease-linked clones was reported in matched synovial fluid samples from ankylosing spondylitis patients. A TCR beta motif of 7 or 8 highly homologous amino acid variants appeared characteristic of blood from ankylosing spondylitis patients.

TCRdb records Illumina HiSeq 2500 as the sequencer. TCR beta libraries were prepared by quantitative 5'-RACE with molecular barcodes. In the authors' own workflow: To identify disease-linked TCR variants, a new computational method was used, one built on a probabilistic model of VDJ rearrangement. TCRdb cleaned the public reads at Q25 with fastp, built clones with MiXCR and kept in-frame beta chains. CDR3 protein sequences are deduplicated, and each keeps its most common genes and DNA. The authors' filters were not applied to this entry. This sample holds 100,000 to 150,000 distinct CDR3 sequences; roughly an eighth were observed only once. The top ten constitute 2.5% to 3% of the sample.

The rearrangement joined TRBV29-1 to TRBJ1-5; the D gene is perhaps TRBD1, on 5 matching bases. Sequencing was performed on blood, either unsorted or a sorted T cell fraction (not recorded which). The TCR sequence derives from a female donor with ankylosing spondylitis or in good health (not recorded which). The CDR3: CSVGQGINQPQHF. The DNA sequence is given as TGCAGCGTTGGTCAGGGCATAAATCAGCCCCAGCATTTT. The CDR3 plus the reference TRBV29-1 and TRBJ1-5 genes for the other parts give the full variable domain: SAVISQKPSRDICQRGTSLTIQCQVDSQVTMMFWYRQQPGQSLTLIATANQGSEATYESGFVIDKFPISRPNLTFSTLTVSNMSPEDSSIYLCSVGQGINQPQHFGDGTRLSIL.